Shown below are 29 T cell receptor beta chains from a single sample sequenced in a study of shared clonotypes between healthy human individuals. The assay was immunoSEQ multiplex PCR, and TCRdb's table has in-frame clones only and misses some. The sample carries over 2 million clones, approximately 95% recorded once. What was sequenced was naive CD4+ T cells sorted from blood. Subset specified: CD45RA+ positively selected. The receptor set was obtained from a young man in good health.

The chain joins TRBV6-5 to TRBJ2-7; D call uncertain. CDR1 and CDR2 from the germline V gene are MNHEY and SVGAGI. The V gene lost 0 bases and the J gene lost 3 bases, with 9 bases spanning the gap. The CDR3 loop spans 14 amino acids. CDR3 amino acids: CASSYSIPSYEQYF. The CDR3 nucleotides are TGTGCCAGCAGTTACTCGATCCCCAGCTACGAGCAGTACTTC.

The chain is built from TRBV9 and TRBJ2-3, with TRBD1 as a possible D gene (5 bases). The germline gives CDR1 SGDLS, CDR2 YYNGEE. The CDR3 runs 13 residues. The V end lost 7 bases, the J end lost 2 bases, and 11 bases lay between the germline ends. The CDR3 sequence is CASQGDYTDTQYF. DNA of the CDR3: TGTGCCAGCCAAGGGGATTACACAGATACGCAGTATTTT.

Comments on this clone: This CDR3 is also generated by other DNA sequences in the sample. The genes are TRBV29-1 and TRBJ2-5; 8 bases are a match to TRBD1. J lost 2 bases, V lost 6 bases, and 2 bases had no gene match. Germline CDR1 reads SQVTM; CDR2 reads ANQGSEA. This CDR3 comprises 12 residues. The CDR3, as DNA: TGCAGCGTGAACAGGGGGCAAGAGACCCAGTACTTC. Protein: CSVNRGQETQYF.

Written as DNA, the CDR3 is TGTGCCAGCAGTTTACTAGCGCCAAGGGATGAGCAGTTCTTC. As protein: CASSLLAPRDEQFF. The V call is TRBV27, the J call TRBJ2-1; D may be TRBD2 (6 bases). This CDR3 spans 14 amino acids. Trimming stripped 2 bases from V and 8 bases from J, with 13 bases between. From germline, CDR1 is MNHEY and CDR2 SMNVEV (reference sequence).

The chain employs TRBV2 and TRBJ2-6, with no clear D. Germline assignment: CDR1 SNHLY and CDR2 FYNNEI. The CDR3 has 15 residues. V was trimmed by 6 bases and J by 0 bases, leaving 9 bases between them. Written as DNA, the CDR3 is TGTGCCAGCAGAGCCTCGAACTCTGGGGCCAACGTCCTGACTTTC. This gives the protein CASRASNSGANVLTF.

Points on this clone: Other DNA sequences in the sample encode the same CDR3. This chain joins TRBV5-1 and TRBJ1-1; D uncertain. The CDR3 has 14 residues. CDR1 and CDR2 from the germline V gene are SGHRS and YFSETQ. V was shortened by 0 bases and J by 1 base, with 7 bases between the two germline ends. The CDR3 sequence: CASSLGRENTEAFF. CDR3 bases: TGCGCCAGCAGCTTGGGAAGGGAGAACACTGAAGCTTTCTTT.

The chain links TRBV10-3 to TRBJ2-2, with TRBD1 matching over 8 bases. This CDR3 is built from 13 residues. The V segment lost 5 bases and the J segment 6 bases; nucleotides outside the gene matches: 2. The germline V gene encodes CDR1 ENHRY and CDR2 SYGVKD. The CDR3 nucleotides are TGTGCCATCAGTACGGACAGGGCCGGGGAGCTGTTTTTT. Amino acids: CAISTDRAGELFF.

The V call is TRBV5-1, the J call TRBJ2-5; D not certain. The CDR3 is 14 amino acids. V gave up 0 bases and J gave up 5 bases, with 11 bases separating them. The V gene's germline CDR1 is SGHRS and CDR2 YFSETQ. The CDR3 nucleotides are TGCGCCAGCAGCTTGGGCGGCGGAACGGAGACCCAGTACTTC. This encodes CASSLGGGTETQYF.

The rearrangement links TRBV9 to TRBJ2-4, with 12 bases lining up with TRBD2. Germline V lookup: CDR1 SGDLS, CDR2 YYNGEE. The CDR3 length is 16 residues. J gave up 5 bases and V 4 bases, and 7 bases lay outside the gene matches. The CDR3, as DNA: TGTGCCAGCAGCTCCCTAGCGGGGGGGACCGAAAACATTCAGTACTTC. It yields the protein CASSSLAGGTENIQYF.

The chain links TRBV5-1 to TRBJ2-2; 7 nucleotides line up with TRBD1. The V and J ends lost 3 bases and 6 bases, in that order; junction bases with no gene match: 2. Germline CDR1 and CDR2: SGHRS and YFSETQ. The CDR3 extends over 13 amino acids. In DNA form, the CDR3 reads TGCGCCAGCAGCTCCACAGGGGCCGGGGAGCTGTTTTTT. Protein: CASSSTGAGELFF.

The chain combines TRBV5-1 with TRBJ2-2; D not resolved. The V and J ends lost 7 bases and 2 bases respectively, with 12 bases between them. The germline CDR1 and CDR2 sequences are SGHRS and YFSETQ. The CDR3 covers 14 residues. The CDR3 nucleotides read TGCGCCAGCTATTTTACTAAAAACACCGGGGAGCTGTTTTTT. It yields the protein CASYFTKNTGELFF. The full variable domain, completed using reference TRBV5-1 and TRBJ2-2, is KAGVTQTPRYLIKTRGQQVTLSCSPISGHRSVSWYQQTPGQGLQFLFEYFSETQRNKGNFPGRFSGRQFSNSRSEMNVSTLELGDSALYLCASYFTKNTGELFFGEGSRLTVL.

This chain connects TRBV30 to TRBJ2-2; tentatively, D is TRBD2 (8 bases). The V gene lost 8 bases and the J gene lost 4 bases, with 26 bases spanning the gap. The length of the CDR3 is 17 residues. Germline loops: CDR1 GTSNPN, CDR2 SVGIG (reference sequence). CDR3 protein: CALPHPGGAGVTGELFF. CDR3 in DNA: TGTGCCCTCCCCCACCCAGGGGGAGCGGGGGTCACCGGGGAGCTGTTTTTT.

The J gene is TRBJ2-1, the V gene TRBV5-1, with 11 bases that match TRBD2. CDR3 length equals 18 residues. With 7 bases clipped from V and 0 bases from J, the junction kept 12 bases outside the gene matches. CDR1 SGHRS and CDR2 YFSETQ come from the germline V gene. CDR3 sequence: CASGGGSGGESSYNEQFF. The CDR3 nucleotides are TGCGCCAGCGGAGGCGGTAGCGGGGGGGAAAGCTCCTACAATGAGCAGTTCTTC. Based on the CDR3 plus reference TRBV5-1 and TRBJ2-1, the full variable domain is KAGVTQTPRYLIKTRGQQVTLSCSPISGHRSVSWYQQTPGQGLQFLFEYFSETQRNKGNFPGRFSGRQFSNSRSEMNVSTLELGDSALYLCASGGGSGGESSYNEQFFGPGTRLTVL.

V and J are TRBV27 and TRBJ1-6, with D unclear. CDR3 length: 14 residues. V was pared by 4 bases and J by 5 bases, with 9 bases between. CDR1 MNHEY and CDR2 SMNVEV come from the germline V gene (reference sequence). The CDR3 loop is CASSWTDHNSPLHF. DNA for the CDR3: TGTGCCAGCAGTTGGACGGATCATAATTCACCCCTCCACTTT.

The chain combines TRBV4-3 with TRBJ2-5; D not certain. The CDR3 runs 16 residues. CDR1 LGHNA and CDR2 YSLEER come from the germline V gene. V shed 0 bases and J shed 5 bases, with 16 bases lying between them. CDR3 in amino acids: CASSQDPRPARETQYF. In DNA, the CDR3 is TGCGCCAGCAGCCAAGATCCACGTCCGGCGAGGGAGACCCAGTACTTC.

The gene calls are TRBV4-2 and TRBJ2-1; no firm D call. Trimming cost V 4 bases and J 6 bases, with 13 bases left between them. This CDR3 region has 14 residues. CDR1 is LGHNA, CDR2 YNFKEQ, per germline. The CDR3 protein is CASSRDYTSNEQFF. The CDR3 DNA sequence: TGTGCCAGCAGCCGAGATTACACCTCCAATGAGCAGTTCTTC.

The V call is TRBV29-1, the J call TRBJ2-1; D possibly corresponds to TRBD2 (5 bases). The germline gives CDR1 SQVTM, CDR2 ANQGSEA. V dropped 3 bases and J dropped 0 bases, with 9 bases sitting between them. CDR3 size: 14 residues. DNA for the CDR3: TGCAGCGTTGACGGGGAGAGCTCCTACAATGAGCAGTTCTTC. This codes for CSVDGESSYNEQFF.

The chain employs TRBV6-5 and TRBJ1-4; 9 bases match TRBD1. Looked up from germline, CDR1 is MNHEY and CDR2 is SVGAGI. This CDR3 is built from 15 residues. V was clipped by 7 bases and J by 7 bases; unmatched bases: 10. The CDR3 region is CASTDPGQGTEKLFF. CDR3 nucleotide sequence: TGTGCCAGCACCGACCCGGGACAGGGTACTGAAAAACTGTTTTTT.

This clone has ten or more counts. The V gene is TRBV30, the J gene TRBJ2-1; D is perhaps TRBD1 (5 bases). The CDR3 is 12 amino acids. V lost 6 bases to trimming and J lost 8 bases, with 14 bases between them. Germline lookup yields CDR1 GTSNPN and CDR2 SVGIG (reference sequence). CDR3 sequence (DNA): TGTGCCTGTGATAAGGGGTCCGATGAGCAGTTCTTC. This sequence encodes CACDKGSDEQFF.

The rearrangement uses TRBV2 and TRBJ2-5; TRBD2 matches at 7 bases. Trimming took 3 bases from V and 2 from J; bases not matched to a gene: 3. This CDR3 comprises 14 residues. The germline gives CDR1 SNHLY, CDR2 FYNNEI. DNA of the CDR3: TGTGCCAGCAGTGAGACTAGCCTACAAGAGACCCAGTACTTC. Protein: CASSETSLQETQYF. Looking up the rest from reference TRBV2 and TRBJ2-5 gives the full variable domain: EPEVTQTPSHQVTQMGQEVILRCVPISNHLYFYWYRQILGQKVEFLVSFYNNEISEKSEIFDDQFSVERPDGSNFTLKIRSTKLEDSAMYFCASSETSLQETQYFGPGTRLLVL.

The chain has TRBV10-3 and TRBJ1-1; D remains unclear. Germline assignment: CDR1 ENHRY and CDR2 SYGVKD. This CDR3 has 14 amino acids. Between the trimmed V and J ends, which lost 4 bases and 2 bases, there was a span of 11 bases. Here the CDR3 reads CAISAGGDNTEAFF. CDR3 in DNA: TGTGCCATCAGTGCGGGAGGAGATAACACTGAAGCTTTCTTT.

The chain recombines TRBV7-9 with TRBJ2-7; possibly TRBD1 for D (5 bases). This CDR3 has 14 residues. Germline-derived CDR1 and CDR2 are SEHNR and FQNEAQ (reference sequence). Trimming took off 5 bases at V and 5 bases at J, with 16 bases between the two ends. The CDR3 loop is CASSRPAGSNEQYF. CDR3 nucleotide sequence: TGTGCCAGCAGCCGGCCGGCAGGGTCCAACGAGCAGTACTTC.

The chain is built from TRBV10-3 and TRBJ2-3, with TRBD1 matching 8 bases. The CDR3 length is 17 residues. J gave up 2 bases and V 7 bases, and 14 bases lay outside the gene matches. The germline V gene has CDR1 ENHRY and CDR2 SYGVKD. CDR3: CAIKGGTGRNTTDTQYF. The CDR3 coding sequence is TGTGCCATCAAAGGTGGGACAGGACGTAATACCACAGATACGCAGTATTTT.

The chain has TRBV6-5 and TRBJ1-2; perhaps TRBD1 as D (6 bases). Germline CDR1 and CDR2: MNHEY and SVGAGI. The CDR3 has 15 amino acids. Between the trimmed V and J ends, which lost 0 bases and 7 bases, there was a span of 15 bases. CDR3 amino acids: CASSYSKGGVRGYTF. The CDR3 bases are TGTGCCAGCAGTTACTCGAAAGGGGGGGTACGTGGCTACACCTTC.

The genes are TRBV2 and TRBJ2-1, with a possible D match to TRBD2 (6 bases). Deletions cut 5 bases from V and 2 bases from J, with 10 bases between. The germline V gene has CDR1 SNHLY and CDR2 FYNNEI. This CDR3 is 14 amino acids long. The CDR3 here is CASSRLATYNEQFF. The CDR3 DNA reads as TGTGCCAGCAGTAGGCTAGCGACCTACAATGAGCAGTTCTTC.

This clone has just one count. Within the sample, other DNA sequences also encode this same CDR3. This chain joins TRBV7-2 and TRBJ2-3, with TRBD2 matching 7 bases. Germline V CDR1 and CDR2: SGHTA, FQGNSA. The ends lost 1 base at V and 2 bases at J; junction bases unmatched: 3. This CDR3 has 15 residues. The CDR3 region has the DNA TGTGCCAGCAGCTTAGAGGCGGGAGCCACAGATACGCAGTATTTT. It translates to CASSLEAGATDTQYF.

V usage is TRBV5-1 and J usage is TRBJ1-4, with 7 bases matching TRBD1. Germline values: CDR1 SGHRS, CDR2 YFSETQ. This CDR3 has 15 amino acids. V gave up 4 bases and J gave up 4 bases; unmatched junction bases: 7. In DNA form, the CDR3 reads TGCGCCAGCAGCCGCAACCGGGACAGTAATGAAAAACTGTTTTTT. This gives the protein CASSRNRDSNEKLFF.

The chain links TRBV28 to TRBJ2-6; 7 nucleotides align to TRBD2. Trimming cost V 6 bases and J 0 bases; bases outside gene matches: 14. The CDR3 loop spans 19 amino acids. CDR1 is MDHEN, CDR2 SYDVKM, per germline. The CDR3 reads CASRLDGGLHSSGANVLTF. CDR3 nucleotide sequence: TGTGCCAGCAGGTTGGATGGGGGACTACACAGCTCTGGGGCCAACGTCCTGACTTTC. Using reference TRBV28 and TRBJ2-6 for the parts outside the CDR3, the full variable domain is DVKVTQSSRYLVKRTGEKVFLECVQDMDHENMFWYRQDPGLGLRLIYFSYDVKMKEKGDIPEGYSVSREKKERFSLILESASTNQTSMYLCASRLDGGLHSSGANVLTFGAGSRLTVL.

V usage is TRBV6-1 and J usage is TRBJ2-3; the match to TRBD2 covers 10 bases. There are 20 residues in the CDR3. In germline, CDR1 is MNHNS, CDR2 SASEGT. Unmatched junction bases numbered 16, after V lost 4 bases and J lost 0 bases. CDR3 in DNA: TGTGCCAGCAGTGTAAGGACTAGCGGAGTTTCCCAAACTAGCACAGATACGCAGTATTTT. The encoded protein is CASSVRTSGVSQTSTDTQYF.